Ten or more counts support the clone carrying this TCR beta chain. As yet, its antigen is unknown. TCRdb re-analysed the reads in MiXCR, keeping a single row per CDR3 protein. The repertoire consists of some 120,000 distinct CDR3 sequences, with around 10% occurring once and the leading ten covering roughly 31%. The data originate from a study of T cell repertoires in cytomegalovirus infection. V was trimmed by 4 bases and J by 1 base, leaving 10 bases between them. The CDR3 loop spans 14 amino acids. V gene TRBV12-3 or TRBV12-4 combines with J gene TRBJ1-1, with D tentatively TRBD1 (6 bases). The TCR sequence derives from a human donor in good health (CMV status not recorded). Some clones in this sample may be carry-over from other donors' samples. Specimen: PBMCs, sequenced either directly or after in vitro stimulation (not recorded which). Written as DNA, the CDR3 is TGTGCCAGCAGTTCCACAGGGCGGAACACTGAAGCTTTCTTT. The encoded protein is CASSSTGRNTEAFF.